This T cell receptor (beta chain) is drawn from a study of graft-versus-host responses after intestinal transplantation. Germline V gene sequence: CDR1 SQVTM, CDR2 ANQGSEA. This CDR3 has 12 residues. Comments on this clone: Its matching antigen is unknown.

The repertoire was sequenced with immunoSEQ multiplex PCR; TCRdb's copy has only in-frame clones and lacks some. Of around 87,000 clones in the sample, around 90% are singletons; the top ten hold around 0.36%. The source of this sequence is a human donor who was the organ donor for an intestinal transplant. This rearrangement joins TRBV29-1 to TRBJ1-4; 8 bases fit TRBD1. Specimen: unstimulated CD8+ T cells sorted from spleen or lymph node cells, collected before transplant. As DNA, the CDR3 is TGCCTCAGGGGGCCCCTGGGTGAAAAACTGTTTTTT. It yields the protein CLRGPLGEKLFF.